This passage covers 32 T cell receptor beta chains from one sample sequenced in a study of cytomegalovirus exposure and HLA in healthy donors. The PCR had 60 Vbeta and 13 Jbeta primers. The method was immunoSEQ multiplex PCR; TCRdb's version includes in-frame clones alone and lacks a portion of them. The table lists 150,000 or so clones, around 74% of them singletons. What was sequenced was PBMCs. The receptor set was obtained from a female donor in good health and CMV-seronegative.

This rearrangement joins TRBV2 to TRBJ1-2; TRBD1 matches at 10 bases. The trim removed 5 bases at V and 4 bases at J, leaving 4 bases unmatched. The germline V gene has CDR1 SNHLY and CDR2 FYNNEI. This CDR3 has 14 amino acids. The CDR3 loop is CASSRQGASYGYTF. CDR3 in DNA: TGTGCCAGCAGTAGACAGGGGGCGAGCTATGGCTACACCTTC. The variable domain in full, completed from reference TRBV2 and TRBJ1-2, reads EPEVTQTPSHQVTQMGQEVILRCVPISNHLYFYWYRQILGQKVEFLVSFYNNEISEKSEIFDDQFSVERPDGSNFTLKIRSTKLEDSAMYFCASSRQGASYGYTFGSGTRLTVV.

The rearrangement joins TRBV27 to TRBJ2-5, with TRBD2 matching over 7 bases. The J call is uncertain, as TRBJ2-7 better fits the DNA end. The V gene's germline CDR1 is MNHEY and CDR2 SMNVEV (reference sequence). The CDR3 sequence is 18 residues long. The CDR3 coding sequence is TGTGCCAGCAGTCCAACTCATCCTTGGTCGCGGGAGAGTAACGAGCAGTACTTC. Its translation: CASSPTHPWSRESNEQYF.

The chain joins TRBV25-1 to TRBJ1-2; perhaps TRBD1 as D (6 bases). CDR1 and CDR2 (germline): MGHDK, SYGVNS. CDR3 length: 11 residues. Trimming cost V 9 bases and J 6 bases, with 11 bases left between them. This CDR3 is CASSRGHGYTF. CDR3 coding DNA: TGTGCCAGTTCCAGGGGACATGGCTACACCTTC.

The rearrangement joins TRBV9 to TRBJ2-1; D is ambiguous. Germline CDR1 SGDLS, CDR2 YYNGEE. The CDR3 covers 12 residues. Trimming shortened V by 5 bases and J by 7 bases, and 10 bases separated the two germline ends. Here the CDR3 reads CASSDSDNEQFF. The CDR3, as DNA: TGTGCCAGCAGTGATTCAGATAATGAGCAGTTCTTC.

The V gene is TRBV6-5, the J gene TRBJ1-4, with TRBD1 matching 9 bases. The CDR3 is 14 amino acids. Germline CDR1 and CDR2: MNHEY and SVGAGI. The V gene end was trimmed by 4 bases and the J gene end by 8 bases; junction bases not matched to a gene: 5. This CDR3 reads CASSSDRGREKLFF. DNA of the CDR3: TGTGCCAGCAGTTCGGACAGGGGACGAGAAAAACTGTTTTTT.

This clone was seen a single time. This sequence joins TRBV11-1 and TRBJ2-5; 7 bases match TRBD2. With 7 bases clipped from V and 4 bases from J, the junction kept 6 bases outside the gene matches. The germline CDR1 and CDR2 sequences are SGHAT and FQDESV (reference sequence). CDR3 size: 13 residues. CDR3 coding DNA: TGTGCCAGCACGCGGGAGAGGGGAGAGACCCAGTACTTC. It is translated as CASTRERGETQYF.

The chain couples TRBV4-3 to TRBJ2-1, with TRBD2 identical over 8 bases. The CDR3 has 16 amino acids. V lost 4 bases, J lost 3 bases, and 8 bases stayed unmatched. CDR1 and CDR2 from the germline V gene are LGHNA and YSLEER. In nucleotides, the CDR3 is TGCGCCAGCAGCCCCTGGGGGACTAGTGGCTACAATGAGCAGTTCTTC. It encodes CASSPWGTSGYNEQFF.

V and J are TRBV4-3 and TRBJ2-1; TRBD2 is a possible D gene (6 bases). The CDR3 has 16 amino acids. Germline CDR1 LGHNA, CDR2 YSLEER. V lost 4 bases to trimming and J lost 4 bases, with 17 bases between them. CDR3 nucleotide sequence: TGCGCCAGCAGCCCCCTTCGCGGGGACGGTTACAATGAGCAGTTCTTC. Its protein product is CASSPLRGDGYNEQFF.

V is TRBV4-1 and J is TRBJ2-5; TRBD1 agrees at 9 bases. CDR3 length: 15 amino acids. The germline CDR1 and CDR2 sequences are MGHRA and YSYEKL. With V trimmed by 5 bases and J by 5 bases, 9 bases remained unmatched. CDR3 sequence: CASSYRDRVGETQYF. In DNA, the CDR3 is TGCGCCAGCAGCTACCGGGACAGGGTGGGTGAGACCCAGTACTTC.

The chain joins TRBV2 to TRBJ1-1, with no clear D. The germline V gene encodes CDR1 SNHLY and CDR2 FYNNEI. The CDR3 is 11 residues long. The V and J ends lost 7 bases and 0 bases respectively, with 3 bases between them. CDR3 residues: CASKLNTEAFF. The CDR3 DNA sequence: TGTGCCAGCAAGCTGAACACTGAAGCTTTCTTT.

This clone turned up a few times. The J gene is TRBJ2-5, the V gene TRBV9, with a possible D match to TRBD1 (5 bases). The length of the CDR3 is 16 residues. CDR1 and CDR2 (germline): SGDLS, YYNGEE. V lost 0 bases, J lost 4 bases, and 16 bases lay in between. The DNA of the CDR3 is TGTGCCAGCAGCGTAGGAGAACTGAGCCAGGGAGAGACCCAGTACTTC. It translates to CASSVGELSQGETQYF.

CDR3 coding DNA: TGTGCCAGCAGCTTTTTAGGGGTGCAGGAGACCCAGTACTTC. This sequence encodes CASSFLGVQETQYF. The chain is built from TRBV7-9 and TRBJ2-5; tentatively, D is TRBD1 (5 bases). V lost 3 bases to trimming and J lost 5 bases, with 13 bases between them. Germline CDR1 reads SEHNR; CDR2 reads FQNEAQ (reference sequence). The CDR3 length is 14 residues.

This chain connects TRBV18 to TRBJ2-5, with 9 bases aligning to TRBD1. The DNA matches TRBJ2-7 better at its end, which makes the J call doubtful. Germline lookup yields CDR1 KGHSH and CDR2 LQKENI. CDR3 size: 18 residues. CDR3 region: CASSPLGQGEVPRYEQYF. The CDR3 DNA sequence: TGTGCCAGCTCACCCCTGGGACAGGGCGAAGTTCCTCGCTACGAGCAGTACTTC.

The table lists this clone with a few counts. This chain uses TRBV5-1 with TRBJ1-6; D call uncertain. Germline V gene lookup returns CDR1 SGHRS and CDR2 YFSETQ. The CDR3 length is 16 residues. The V end was cut by 0 bases, the J end by 4 bases, with 11 bases between. CDR3 nucleotides: TGCGCCAGCAGCTTGGGTACAGAGAAGTATAATTCACCCCTCCACTTT. It codes for CASSLGTEKYNSPLHF. Using reference TRBV5-1 and TRBJ1-6 for the parts outside the CDR3, the full variable domain is KAGVTQTPRYLIKTRGQQVTLSCSPISGHRSVSWYQQTPGQGLQFLFEYFSETQRNKGNFPGRFSGRQFSNSRSEMNVSTLELGDSALYLCASSLGTEKYNSPLHFGNGTRLTVT.

The rearrangement uses TRBV5-1 and TRBJ2-7; 13 nucleotides align to TRBD2. The CDR3 contains 17 residues. From germline, CDR1 is SGHRS and CDR2 YFSETQ. V was clipped by 0 bases and J by 5 bases; unmatched bases: 8. In nucleotides, the CDR3 is TGCGCCAGCAGCTTGGCCGGGACTAGCGGGAAACTTAACGAGCAGTACTTC. It translates to CASSLAGTSGKLNEQYF.

The chain has TRBV18 and TRBJ1-1; 8 bases fit TRBD1. The CDR3 is 15 residues long. The junction had 3 bases not matched to a gene; V was cut back by 3 bases and J by 0 bases. Looked up from germline, CDR1 is KGHSH and CDR2 is LQKENI. CDR3 DNA: TGTGCCAGCTCACCTTCCAGGGGGCTGAACACTGAAGCTTTCTTT. It encodes CASSPSRGLNTEAFF.

The V and J genes are TRBV5-1 and TRBJ2-2; D unclear. Per the germline V gene, CDR1 is SGHRS and CDR2 is YFSETQ. The CDR3 totals 15 residues. V dropped 0 bases and J dropped 6 bases, with 12 bases sitting between them. Written as DNA, the CDR3 is TGCGCCAGCAGCTTGGCCCCCGACTCCCCCGGGGAGCTGTTTTTT. As protein: CASSLAPDSPGELFF.

This clone was recorded only once. The junction departs from the called germline gene at one end, perhaps through a read error. The V and J genes are TRBV4-3 and TRBJ1-1; possibly TRBD1 for D (6 bases). Per germline, CDR1 LGHNA and CDR2 YSLEER. The CDR3 has 15 residues. As DNA, the CDR3 is TGCGCCAGCAGCCAAGAAGGCGGACAGAACGCTGAAGCTTTCTTT. Its protein is CASSQEGGQNAEAFF.

The chain employs TRBV30 and TRBJ1-1, with TRBD1 matching over 8 bases. CDR3 length equals 13 residues. Germline V gene lookup returns CDR1 GTSNPN and CDR2 SVGIG (reference sequence). Germline trimming cut 5 bases from V and 11 bases from J; bases unmatched to any gene: 13. The CDR3 reads CAWGTQGVWDAFF. The CDR3 DNA sequence: TGTGCCTGGGGGACACAGGGGGTTTGGGATGCTTTCTTT.

The chain joins TRBV5-8 to TRBJ1-1; a weak D match, TRBD1 (5 bases). Germline CDR1 and CDR2: SGHTS and YDEGEE. The CDR3 is 14 amino acids. With 1 base removed from V and 6 bases from J, the gap between germline ends came to 13 bases. CDR3 coding DNA: TGTGCCAGCAGCTTGAATAGGGGAGGGCCTGAAGCTTTCTTT. Translation gives CASSLNRGGPEAFF.

This clone was seen a few times. The CDR3 loop is CASKYGGSIEAFF. The DNA of the CDR3 is TGTGCCAGCAAGTATGGGGGCAGCATTGAAGCTTTCTTT. The chain couples TRBV11-2 to TRBJ1-1, with D maybe TRBD1 (6 bases). CDR3 size: 13 residues. Looked up from germline, CDR1 is SGHAT and CDR2 is FQNNGV. V was clipped by 7 bases and J by 7 bases, with 16 bases between them.

The chain is built from TRBV7-2 and TRBJ2-3; the match to TRBD2 covers 13 bases. The V and J ends lost 7 bases and 5 bases, in that order; junction bases with no gene match: 6. CDR3 length equals 15 residues. The germline CDR1 and CDR2 sequences are SGHTA and FQGNSA. CDR3 protein: CASKLAGGRGDTQYF. The CDR3 DNA is TGTGCCAGCAAACTAGCGGGGGGGCGGGGAGATACGCAGTATTTT.

J is TRBJ2-1 and V is TRBV30; 11 nucleotides align to TRBD2. CDR1 is GTSNPN, CDR2 SVGIG, per germline (reference sequence). The CDR3 runs 13 residues. J lost 10 bases, V lost 3 bases, and 5 bases had no gene match. The CDR3 DNA reads as TGTGCCTGGAGCGGACTAGCGGGCGACGAGCAGTTCTTC. Protein product: CAWSGLAGDEQFF.

The table lists this clone with a few counts. This CDR3 reads CASSEAGYSRGVGEKLFF. The CDR3 DNA follows: TGTGCCAGCAGTGAAGCGGGGTACTCCAGGGGCGTCGGGGAAAAACTGTTTTTT. The chain employs TRBV6-1 and TRBJ1-4; TRBD1 is a possible D gene (6 bases). This CDR3 has 18 amino acids. Trimming removed 0 bases at V and 8 bases at J, with 22 bases between. Germline lookup yields CDR1 MNHNS and CDR2 SASEGT.

CDR3 amino acids: CASKYPGTETQETQYF. In nucleotides, the CDR3 is TGTGCCAGCAAATACCCCGGGACAGAGACCCAAGAGACCCAGTACTTC. This chain uses TRBV11-3 with TRBJ2-5; TRBD1 aligns across 7 bases. The CDR3 loop spans 16 amino acids. After removal of 7 bases from V and 1 base from J, the junction contained 12 bases not matched to a gene. CDR1 and CDR2 from the germline V gene are SGHNT and YENEEA.

The chain joins TRBV11-2 to TRBJ1-5; 8 positions match TRBD1. In germline, CDR1 is SGHAT, CDR2 FQNNGV. The CDR3 is 16 residues long. Trimming at V came to 3 bases and at J to 0 bases, leaving 4 bases not matched to a gene. CDR3 loop: CASSLGTGLSNQPQHF. In nucleotides, the CDR3 is TGTGCCAGCAGCTTGGGGACAGGTCTTAGCAATCAGCCCCAGCATTTT.

This clone was found a few times. The CDR3 DNA sequence: TGTGCCAGTAGACCCTACGGGGGTAACACTGAAGCTTTCTTT. It translates to CASRPYGGNTEAFF. The chain couples TRBV19 to TRBJ1-1; D might be TRBD1 (5 bases). The germline V gene encodes CDR1 LNHDA and CDR2 SQIVND (reference sequence). The V end was cut by 6 bases, the J end by 2 bases, with 13 bases between. CDR3 size: 14 residues.

The J gene is TRBJ1-2, the V gene TRBV7-9; tentatively, D is TRBD1 (6 bases). The V and J ends lost 3 bases and 3 bases respectively, with 14 bases between them. The V gene's germline CDR1 is SEHNR and CDR2 FQNEAQ (reference sequence). This CDR3 region has 15 residues. The CDR3 coding sequence is TGTGCCAGCAGCTTTGAACGGGGGGCGGACTATGGCTACACCTTC. Translating it yields CASSFERGADYGYTF.

The chain has TRBV6-4 and TRBJ2-1, with 7 bases lining up with TRBD1. This CDR3 is 16 amino acids long. Germline CDR1 and CDR2: MRHNA and SNTAGT. The V segment lost 2 bases and the J segment 7 bases; nucleotides outside the gene matches: 11. The DNA of the CDR3 is TGTGCCAGCAGTGACAGGACAGGAAGCGCTATTAATGAGCAGTTCTTC. Protein sequence: CASSDRTGSAINEQFF.

There are a few counts of this clone. J is TRBJ2-2 and V is TRBV6-5, with D perhaps TRBD2 (5 bases). Germline CDR1 and CDR2: MNHEY and SVGAGI. The CDR3 totals 15 residues. Trimming stripped 6 bases from V and 1 base from J, with 12 bases between. For the CDR3, the DNA is TGTGCCAGCAGAGGAGGCCGGGAGAACACCGGGGAGCTGTTTTTT. Encoded protein: CASRGGRENTGELFF.

The V gene is TRBV27, the J gene TRBJ1-2; TRBD1 might be the D (5 bases). CDR3 length: 16 amino acids. Trimming left V 5 bases short and J 0 bases short, with 16 bases between. The germline CDR1 and CDR2 sequences are MNHEY and SMNVEV (reference sequence). CDR3 sequence reads: CASSPNWGDSNYGYTF. The DNA for the CDR3 is TGTGCCAGCAGTCCGAACTGGGGGGACTCTAACTATGGCTACACCTTC.

The CDR3 here is CASSLAEQVNTEAFF. CDR3 DNA: TGTGCCAGCAGCTTAGCGGAGCAAGTGAACACTGAAGCTTTCTTT. The rearrangement joins TRBV7-8 to TRBJ1-1; no clear D gene. The CDR3 has 15 amino acids. CDR1 is SGHVS, CDR2 FQNEAQ, per germline. V lost 0 bases and J lost 0, with 8 bases in between.